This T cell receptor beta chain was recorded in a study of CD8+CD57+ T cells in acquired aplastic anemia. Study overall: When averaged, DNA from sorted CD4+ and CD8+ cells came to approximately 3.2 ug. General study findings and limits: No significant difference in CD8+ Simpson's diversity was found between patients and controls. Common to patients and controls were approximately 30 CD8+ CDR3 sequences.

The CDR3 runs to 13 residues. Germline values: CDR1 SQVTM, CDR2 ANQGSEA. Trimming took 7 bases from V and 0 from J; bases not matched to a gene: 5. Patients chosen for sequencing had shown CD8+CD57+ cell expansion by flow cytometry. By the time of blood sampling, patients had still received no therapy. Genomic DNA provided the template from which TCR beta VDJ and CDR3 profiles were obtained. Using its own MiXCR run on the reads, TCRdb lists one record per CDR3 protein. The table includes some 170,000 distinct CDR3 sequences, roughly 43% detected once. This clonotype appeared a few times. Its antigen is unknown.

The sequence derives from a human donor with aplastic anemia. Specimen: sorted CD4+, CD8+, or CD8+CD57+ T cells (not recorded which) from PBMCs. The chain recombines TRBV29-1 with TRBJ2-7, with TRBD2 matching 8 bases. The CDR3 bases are TGCAGCGCTAGCGGGCTAAGCTCCTACGAGCAGTACTTC. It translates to CSASGLSSYEQYF.